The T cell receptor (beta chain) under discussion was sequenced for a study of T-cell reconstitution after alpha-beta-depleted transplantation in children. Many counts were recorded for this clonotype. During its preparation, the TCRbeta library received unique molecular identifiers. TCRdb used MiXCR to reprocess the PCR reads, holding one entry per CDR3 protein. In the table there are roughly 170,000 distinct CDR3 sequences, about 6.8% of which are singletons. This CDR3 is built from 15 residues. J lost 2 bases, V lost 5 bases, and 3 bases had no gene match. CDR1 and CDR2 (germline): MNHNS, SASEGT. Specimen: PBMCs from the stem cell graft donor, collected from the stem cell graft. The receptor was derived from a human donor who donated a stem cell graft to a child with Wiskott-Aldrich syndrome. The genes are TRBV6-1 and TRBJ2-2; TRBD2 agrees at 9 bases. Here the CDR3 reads CASSHSGGNTGELFF. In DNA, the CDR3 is TGTGCCAGCAGTCATAGCGGGGGTAACACCGGGGAGCTGTTTTTT.